These T cell receptor beta chains were read from a single sample in a study of human T cells and chemical hapten exposure. MiXCR was run by TCRdb on the RACE reads, yielding one entry per CDR3 protein. The sample consists of 150,000 to 200,000 distinct CDR3 sequences, just under 30% of them appearing once. Sequenced here: whole blood, sampled in connection with sensitization to the hapten diphenylcyclopropenone (DPC). These receptors came from a woman in her 30s with alopecia areata. Some clones in this sample may be carry-over from other donors' samples. The CDR3 runs from the conserved cysteine through the conserved F or W. A D gene is named only where the DNA matches it firmly. Clone size, where shown, is once, few, many, or a class for clones that have expanded.

v_gene	d_gene	j_gene	abundance	CDR3aa	CDR3nt
TRBV4-3	NA	TRBJ2-4	NA	CASSQEGGGKNIQYF	TGCGCCAGCAGCCAAGAAGGGGGAGGGAAAAACATTCAGTACTTC
TRBV29-1	NA	TRBJ1-1	few	CSVEPRRAEAFF	TGCAGCGTTGAACCCAGGAGGGCTGAAGCTTTCTTT
TRBV9	NA	TRBJ1-1	NA	CASSVAVDGREAFF	TGTGCCAGCAGCGTAGCTGTAGACGGTCGGGAAGCTTTCTTT
TRBV9	NA	TRBJ2-2	NA	CASSVDLTVGWVNTGELFF	TGTGCCAGCAGCGTAGATTTGACAGTCGGGTGGGTGAACACCGGGGAGCTGTTTTTT
TRBV5-4	TRBD2	TRBJ2-3	NA	CASSLGTSGDTQYF	TGTGCCAGCAGCTTGGGGACTAGCGGTGATACGCAGTATTTT
TRBV4-1	NA	TRBJ2-7	few	CASSQDRAAGEQYF	TGCGCCAGCAGCCAAGATCGCGCGGCGGGGGAGCAGTACTTC
TRBV6-5	TRBD2	TRBJ2-5	NA	CASSYSITSGSGETQYF	TGTGCCAGCAGTTACTCGATAACTAGCGGCTCAGGGGAGACCCAGTACTTC
TRBV29-1	NA	TRBJ2-3	many	CSVVGGRGTDTQYF	TGCAGCGTTGTCGGAGGGAGGGGGACAGATACGCAGTATTTT
TRBV25-1	NA	TRBJ1-5	few	CASSEYRDNQPQHF	TGTGCCAGCAGTGAATACAGGGACAACCAGCCCCAGCATTTT
TRBV6-2/TRBV6-3	NA	TRBJ2-6	few	CASSDRGTGANVLTF	TGTGCCAGCAGTGATAGAGGAACTGGGGCCAACGTCCTGACTTTC
TRBV12-3/TRBV12-4	TRBD1	TRBJ2-5	NA	CASSDTGTGGLETQYF	TGTGCCAGCAGTGACACCGGGACAGGGGGCCTGGAGACCCAGTACTTC
TRBV4-2	NA	TRBJ1-5	few	CASSQVTGNQPQHF	TGTGCCAGCAGCCAAGTGACAGGCAATCAGCCCCAGCATTTT
TRBV4-1	NA	TRBJ2-2	many	CASSQGGNGELFF	TGCGCCAGCAGCCAAGGGGGAAACGGGGAGCTGTTTTTT
TRBV7-3	NA	TRBJ2-7	NA	CASSRDSLNEQYF	TGTGCCAGCAGCCGGGACTCTCTGAACGAGCAGTACTTC
TRBV7-3	NA	TRBJ2-3	NA	CASSLYGFTDTQYF	TGTGCCAGCAGCTTATATGGGTTCACAGATACGCAGTATTTT
TRBV3-1	NA	TRBJ2-2	few	CASSSSLVGANTGELFF	TGTGCCAGCAGCTCATCACTCGTCGGCGCGAACACCGGGGAGCTGTTTTTT
TRBV11-1	NA	TRBJ2-1	few	CASSLAFASRQFF	TGTGCCAGCAGCTTAGCGTTCGCTAGCAGGCAGTTCTTC
TRBV6-2/TRBV6-3	TRBD1	TRBJ1-5	NA	CASKQGVQPQHF	TGTGCCAGCAAACAGGGGGTTCAGCCCCAGCATTTT
TRBV28	NA	TRBJ1-3	few	CASSISALPPSLIYF	TGTGCCAGTTCTATCAGTGCTCTCCCCCCGTCTCTCATATATTTT
TRBV7-9	NA	TRBJ2-1	NA	CASSLAPEQFF	TGTGCCAGCAGCTTAGCTCCTGAGCAGTTCTTC
TRBV5-5	NA	TRBJ1-2	few	CASSLAAGQNYGYTF	TGTGCCAGCAGCTTGGCCGCAGGGCAAAACTATGGCTACACCTTC
TRBV20-1	NA	TRBJ1-1	few	CSASGFAEAFF	TGCAGTGCTAGTGGGTTCGCTGAAGCTTTCTTT
TRBV10-3	TRBD1	TRBJ1-1	NA	CAISGRGTAAEAFF	TGTGCCATCAGTGGACGCGGGACAGCAGCTGAAGCTTTCTTT
TRBV5-1	NA	TRBJ2-3	NA	CASSFIPSDTQYF	TGCGCCAGCAGCTTCATCCCCTCAGATACGCAGTATTTT
TRBV2	NA	TRBJ1-2	few	CASSKRSGDLYGYTF	TGTGCCAGCAGCAAAAGGTCTGGGGACCTCTATGGCTACACCTTC
TRBV20-1	NA	TRBJ2-5	few	CSAREARRQETQYF	TGCAGTGCTAGAGAGGCTAGGCGCCAAGAGACCCAGTACTTC
TRBV6-2/TRBV6-3	TRBD1	TRBJ1-5	NA	CATSHPTGDNQPQHF	TGTGCCACCTCGCACCCTACAGGGGACAATCAGCCCCAGCATTTT